This TCR beta chain is from a study of OX40 agonist ivuxolimab in advanced cancers. Study details: Given to patients was ivuxolimab, an agonistic anti-OX40 (CD134) antibody.

Remarks on this clone: Its antigen is undetermined.

CDR3 length equals 15 residues. V was pared by 4 bases and J by 1 base, with 6 bases of the junction left unmatched. CDR1 is SEHNR and CDR2 is FQNEAQ in the germline V gene (reference sequence). General study results and limits: CD4+ and CD8+ blood T cells expanded clonally by week 6 at 0.1 to 3.0 mg/kg.

Measured with immunoSEQ multiplex PCR; TCRdb has only the in-frame clones, and not every one. The table lists about 90,000 clones, roughly 93% of them singletons. The TCR originated in an adult with an advanced solid tumor such as melanoma, head and neck, liver or kidney cancer. This sequence joins TRBV7-9 and TRBJ2-5; 7 bases line up with TRBD1. The sequences come from CD4+ or CD8+ T cells sorted from blood, collected in a trial of the OX40 agonist ivuxolimab. The DNA for the CDR3 is TGTGCCAGCAGCTCGCCGACAGGGCCCCAAGAGACCCAGTACTTC. Translated: CASSSPTGPQETQYF.